These 22 T cell receptor beta chains share one sample of origin, sequenced in a study of T cell responses to AZD1222 COVID-19 vaccine. TCRdb's copy holds only in-frame clones and misses some; the assay was immunoSEQ multiplex PCR. Found here are around 78,000 clones, over 75% of them singletons; the top ten hold about 4.8%. The input for sequencing was peripheral blood, taken on day 0 of MenACWY control vaccination. These receptors all come from an adult in good health.

This CDR3 reads CASSYTGEQYF. DNA of the CDR3: TGTGCCAGCAGTTACACGGGAGAGCAGTACTTC. The chain uses TRBV6-5 and TRBJ2-7; weak D call: TRBD2 (5 bases). The germline V gene has CDR1 MNHEY and CDR2 SVGAGI. The CDR3 is 11 amino acids. Trimming left V 2 bases short and J 7 bases short, with 6 bases between.

The gene calls are TRBV3-1 (or the pseudogene TRBV3-2) and TRBJ1-1; no firm D call. CDR1 and CDR2 (germline): LGHDT, YNNKEL (reference sequence). CDR3 length equals 12 residues. V lost 1 base and J lost 4, with 4 bases in between. The CDR3 loop is CASSQAVTEAFF. CDR3 bases: TGTGCCAGCAGCCAAGCGGTCACTGAAGCTTTCTTT.

This clone is a singleton in its sample. This sequence joins TRBV30 and TRBJ1-1; no definite D call. Trimming left V 4 bases short and J 1 base short, with 7 bases between. Germline V gene data show CDR1 as GTSNPN and CDR2 as SVGIG (reference sequence). The CDR3 extends over 12 amino acids. The CDR3 spells CAWIWGNTEAFF. Here the CDR3 DNA reads TGTGCCTGGATTTGGGGGAACACTGAAGCTTTCTTT.

The chain carries TRBV5-4 and TRBJ1-1, with 7 bases matching TRBD1. This CDR3 is 14 amino acids long. The trim removed 4 bases at V and 1 base at J, leaving 4 bases unmatched. CDR1 is SGHNT and CDR2 is YYREEE in the germline V gene (reference sequence). The CDR3 spells CASSMGQQNTEAFF. Written as DNA, the CDR3 is TGTGCCAGCAGCATGGGACAGCAGAACACTGAAGCTTTCTTT.

This chain connects TRBV5-4 to TRBJ2-1; 9 nucleotides line up with TRBD2. J lost 3 bases, V lost 0 bases, and 4 bases had no gene match. The CDR3 covers 16 residues. In germline, CDR1 is SGHNT, CDR2 YYREEE (reference sequence). As DNA, the CDR3 is TGTGCCAGCAGCTTGGGGACTAGCGCGCTCTACAATGAGCAGTTCTTC. Amino acid sequence: CASSLGTSALYNEQFF.

This clone has just one count. The chain carries TRBV14 and TRBJ1-4; D uncertain. CDR1 is SGHDN and CDR2 is FVKESK in the germline V gene. The CDR3 totals 16 residues. The ends were cut back, 2 bases at V and 8 bases at J, with 18 bases in the middle. As DNA, the CDR3 is TGTGCCAGCAGCCAACCACAAGGTCGGGCCACCGAAAAACTGTTTTTT. This translates into CASSQPQGRATEKLFF.

This sequence joins TRBV7-9 and TRBJ1-2, with 8 positions matching TRBD1. The V and J ends lost 2 bases and 0 bases, in that order; junction bases with no gene match: 5. The CDR3 covers 16 residues. Germline lookup yields CDR1 SEHNR and CDR2 FQNEAQ (reference sequence). The CDR3 DNA follows: TGTGCCAGCAGCTTACGGACAGGGAGCTCTAACTATGGCTACACCTTC. Translation gives CASSLRTGSSNYGYTF.

The chain recombines TRBV2 with TRBJ2-2; D unclear. This CDR3 is built from 13 residues. Trimming left V 6 bases short and J 0 bases short, with 5 bases between. CDR1 and CDR2 (germline): SNHLY, FYNNEI. The CDR3 sequence: CASSYANTGELFF. In DNA, the CDR3 is TGTGCCAGCAGCTACGCGAACACCGGGGAGCTGTTTTTT.

The V call is TRBV10-1, the J call TRBJ1-4, with D hard to call. The CDR3 runs to 14 residues. V lost 6 bases, J lost 4 bases, and 12 bases lay in between. The germline V gene has CDR1 WNHNN and CDR2 SYGVQD (reference sequence). CDR3 coding DNA: TGCGCCAGCAGGGGAAGGTCTAATAATGAAAAACTGTTTTTT. It specifies CASRGRSNNEKLFF.

V gene TRBV5-1 combines with J gene TRBJ2-1; TRBD1 matches 8 bases. Germline lookup yields CDR1 SGHRS and CDR2 YFSETQ. The CDR3 is 15 residues long. With V trimmed by 1 base and J by 0 bases, 0 bases remained unmatched. CDR3 bases: TGCGCCAGCAGCTTGACAGGGGGCTCCTACAATGAGCAGTTCTTC. Its translation is CASSLTGGSYNEQFF.

This clone was seen just once. At one of its ends the junction is not consistent with the germline gene, which may arise from a read error. The chain combines TRBV6-6 with TRBJ1-2, with 7 positions matching TRBD1. The CDR3 has 12 amino acids. The V gene's germline CDR1 is MNHNY and CDR2 SVGAGI (reference sequence). This CDR3 reads CACRRDSYGYTF. The DNA for the CDR3 is TGTGCCTGCAGAAGGGACAGCTATGGCTACACCTTC.

CDR3 protein: CSVRQGGNVEQFF. The CDR3 DNA is TGCAGCGTCCGACAGGGGGGAAATGTTGAGCAGTTCTTC. The rearrangement uses TRBV29-1 and TRBJ2-1; 9 bases agree with TRBD1. V shed 6 bases and J 9 bases; nucleotides not matched to a gene: 9. Germline V gene data show CDR1 as SQVTM and CDR2 as ANQGSEA. The CDR3 covers 13 residues.

The chain has TRBV24-1 and TRBJ1-1, with D unresolved. Germline CDR1 and CDR2: KGHDR and SFDVKD. The V end lost 5 bases, the J end lost 1 base, and 4 bases lay between the germline ends. The length of the CDR3 is 12 residues. CDR3 sequence reads: CATSGQNTEAFF. For the CDR3, the DNA is TGTGCCACCAGTGGGCAGAACACTGAAGCTTTCTTT.

The CDR3 loop is CASRRGTYEQYF. The CDR3 DNA is TGTGCCAGTAGAAGGGGAACCTACGAGCAGTACTTC. The chain recombines TRBV19 with TRBJ2-7, with D perhaps matching TRBD1 (5 bases). Looked up from germline, CDR1 is LNHDA and CDR2 is SQIVND (reference sequence). The CDR3 contains 12 residues. Trimming took off 6 bases at V and 2 bases at J, with 8 bases between the two ends.

The chain links TRBV28 to TRBJ1-1, with 11 bases identical to TRBD1. Germline CDR1 reads MDHEN; CDR2 reads SYDVKM. V shed 8 bases and J 11 bases; nucleotides not matched to a gene: 13. The CDR3 is made up of 14 amino acids. The CDR3 region is CASGGQGAGLPAFF. The CDR3 DNA reads as TGTGCCAGCGGAGGACAGGGGGCCGGGCTCCCCGCTTTCTTT.

This chain joins TRBV25-1 and TRBJ2-7, with D maybe TRBD1 (6 bases). Germline V gives CDR1 MGHDK, CDR2 SYGVNS. V was shortened by 2 bases and J by 3 bases, with 11 bases between the two germline ends. This CDR3 contains 14 residues. The CDR3 DNA follows: TGTGCCAGCAGTGAAGCAGGGGATGGCTACGAGCAGTACTTC. This gives the protein CASSEAGDGYEQYF.

This chain connects TRBV7-2 to TRBJ1-5; maybe TRBD1 (6 bases). CDR1 is SGHTA, CDR2 FQGNSA, per germline. The V end lost 1 base, the J end lost 3 bases, and 13 bases lay between the germline ends. The CDR3 consists of 16 residues. CDR3 nucleotide sequence: TGTGCCAGCAGCTTAGTGTCGGGGACAAACAATCAGCCCCAGCATTTT. It specifies CASSLVSGTNNQPQHF. Looking up the rest from reference TRBV7-2 and TRBJ1-5 gives the full variable domain: GAGVSQSPSNKVTEKGKDVELRCDPISGHTALYWYRQSLGQGLEFLIYFQGNSAPDKSGLPSDRFSAERTGGSVSTLTIQRTQQEDSAVYLCASSLVSGTNNQPQHFGDGTRLSIL.

V gene TRBV18 combines with J gene TRBJ2-3, with D possibly TRBD1 on 5 matching bases. This CDR3 contains 15 residues. Trimming left V 3 bases short and J 4 bases short, with 14 bases between. CDR1 KGHSH and CDR2 LQKENI come from the germline V gene. DNA of the CDR3: TGTGCCAGCTCACCCCCTGTTAGGGGTGCAGATACGCAGTATTTT. Its translation: CASSPPVRGADTQYF. The full variable domain, rest sourced from reference TRBV18 and TRBJ2-3, is NAGVMQNPRHLVRRRGQEARLRCSPMKGHSHVYWYRQLPEEGLKFMVYLQKENIIDESGMPKERFSAEFPKEGPSILRIQQVVRGDSAAYFCASSPPVRGADTQYFGPGTRLTVL.

The CDR3 here is CASSQERTREAFF. The CDR3 nucleotides are TGCGCCAGCAGCCAAGAAAGGACACGAGAAGCTTTCTTT. The J gene is TRBJ1-1, the V gene TRBV4-3; the D gene is possibly TRBD1 (5 bases). The CDR3 is 13 residues long. Germline-derived CDR1 and CDR2 are LGHNA and YSLEER. V was shortened by 0 bases and J by 8 bases, with 10 bases between the two germline ends.

V usage is TRBV5-1 and J usage is TRBJ2-7; D remains unclear. The CDR3 consists of 12 residues. Germline V lookup: CDR1 SGHRS, CDR2 YFSETQ. The V end lost 2 bases, the J end lost 4 bases, and 7 bases lay between the germline ends. CDR3 in DNA: TGCGCCAGCAGCTTATCCCAGTACGAGCAGTACTTC. This sequence encodes CASSLSQYEQYF.

The chain is built from TRBV19 and TRBJ2-7, with a weak D call TRBD1 (6 bases). In germline, CDR1 is LNHDA, CDR2 SQIVND (reference sequence). This CDR3 has 15 amino acids. With 6 bases removed from V and 2 bases from J, the gap between germline ends came to 17 bases. CDR3 nucleotide sequence: TGTGCCAGTAGCGAACTGCAGGGGAGCCCCTACGAGCAGTACTTC. This codes for CASSELQGSPYEQYF.

This clone was seen a single time. The gene calls are TRBV2 and TRBJ2-7; TRBD1 matches 10 bases. V trimming: 8 bases; J trimming: 5 bases; junction bases outside the gene matches: 12. Germline V CDR1 and CDR2: SNHLY, FYNNEI. The CDR3 is 15 amino acids. In DNA form, the CDR3 reads TGTGCCAGCGGAAGATGGGGGACAGGGGACGACGAGCAGTACTTC. Amino acid sequence: CASGRWGTGDDEQYF.